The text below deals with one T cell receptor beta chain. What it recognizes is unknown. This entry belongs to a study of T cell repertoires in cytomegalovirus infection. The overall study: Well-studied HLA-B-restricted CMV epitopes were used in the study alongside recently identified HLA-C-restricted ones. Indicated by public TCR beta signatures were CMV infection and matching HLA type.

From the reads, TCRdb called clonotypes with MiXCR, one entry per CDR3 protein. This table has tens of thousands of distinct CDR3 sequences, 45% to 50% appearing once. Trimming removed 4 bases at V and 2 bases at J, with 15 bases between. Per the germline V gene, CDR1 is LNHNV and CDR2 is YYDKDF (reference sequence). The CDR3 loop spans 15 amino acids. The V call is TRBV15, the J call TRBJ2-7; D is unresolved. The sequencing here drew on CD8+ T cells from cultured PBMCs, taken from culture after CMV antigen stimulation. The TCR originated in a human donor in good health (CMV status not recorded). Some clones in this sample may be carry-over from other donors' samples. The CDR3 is CATSTPNRQTYEQYF. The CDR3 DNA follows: TGTGCCACCAGCACACCCAACAGACAAACCTACGAGCAGTACTTC. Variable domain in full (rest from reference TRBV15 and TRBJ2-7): DAMVIQNPRYQVTQFGKPVTLSCSQTLNHNVMYWYQQKSSQAPKLLFHYYDKDFNNEADTPDNFQSRRPNTSFCFLDIRSPGLGDTAMYLCATSTPNRQTYEQYFGPGTRLTVT.